These 3 T cell receptor beta chains came from one sample sequenced in a study of blood T cell repertoires in COVID-19. Measured with immunoSEQ multiplex PCR; TCRdb has only the in-frame clones, and not every one. The repertoire holds about 330,000 clones, 88% seen once, with around 4% in the top ten. The sequenced sample consisted of peripheral blood. The receptors shown here come from a woman aged 50 to 60 with active or convalescent COVID-19.

This clone appeared once. V is TRBV6-6 and J is TRBJ2-7, with D possibly TRBD2 on 5 matching bases. CDR1 MNHNY and CDR2 SVGAGI come from the germline V gene (reference sequence). V was clipped by 8 bases and J by 4 bases, with 6 bases between them. The length of the CDR3 is 10 residues. The CDR3 DNA follows: TGTGCCAGCGGCGGGTACGAGCAGTACTTC. Its translation: CASGGYEQYF.

V usage is TRBV3-1 (or the pseudogene TRBV3-2) and J usage is TRBJ1-6; 10 bases line up with TRBD1. The length of the CDR3 is 18 residues. The germline V gene encodes CDR1 LGHDT and CDR2 YNNKEL (reference sequence). V lost 4 bases to trimming and J lost 6 bases; unmatched junction nucleotides: 12. The DNA of the CDR3 is TGTGCCAGCAGCCGACACGGGTCCGGGACAGGGGCTAATTCACCCCTCCACTTT. This translates into CASSRHGSGTGANSPLHF.

The chain combines TRBV7-2 with TRBJ1-1; the match to TRBD1 covers 7 bases. Germline V gene data show CDR1 as SGHTA and CDR2 as FQGNSA. The trim removed 10 bases at V and 2 bases at J, leaving 7 bases unmatched. The CDR3 extends over 13 amino acids. Written as DNA, the CDR3 is TGTGCCACCGCACAGGGGTTCAACACTGAAGCTTTCTTT. Protein product: CATAQGFNTEAFF.